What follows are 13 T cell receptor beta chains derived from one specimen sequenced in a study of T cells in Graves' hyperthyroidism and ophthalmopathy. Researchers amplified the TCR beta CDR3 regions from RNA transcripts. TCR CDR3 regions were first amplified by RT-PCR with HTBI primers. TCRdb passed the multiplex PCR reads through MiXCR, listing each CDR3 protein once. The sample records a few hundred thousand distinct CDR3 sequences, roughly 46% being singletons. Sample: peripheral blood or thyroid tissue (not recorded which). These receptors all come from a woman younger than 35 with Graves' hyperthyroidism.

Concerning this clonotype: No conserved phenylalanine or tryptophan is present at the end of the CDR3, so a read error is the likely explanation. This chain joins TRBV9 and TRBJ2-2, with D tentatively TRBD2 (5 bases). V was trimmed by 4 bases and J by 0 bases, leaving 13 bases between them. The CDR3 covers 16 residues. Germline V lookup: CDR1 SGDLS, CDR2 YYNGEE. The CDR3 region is CASSLLGPSNTGELFL. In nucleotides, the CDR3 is TGTGCCAGCAGCTTACTAGGGCCCTCGAACACCGGGGAGCTGTTTCTT.

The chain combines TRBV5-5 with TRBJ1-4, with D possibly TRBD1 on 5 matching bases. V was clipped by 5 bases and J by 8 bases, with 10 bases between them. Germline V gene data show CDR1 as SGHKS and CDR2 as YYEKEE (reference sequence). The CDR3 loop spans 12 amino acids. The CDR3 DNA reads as TGTGCCAGCAGGTCAGGGCTGGAAAAACTGTTTTTT. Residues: CASRSGLEKLFF. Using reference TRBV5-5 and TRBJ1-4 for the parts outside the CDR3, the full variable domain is DAGVTQSPTHLIKTRGQQVTLRCSPISGHKSVSWYQQVLGQGPQFIFQYYEKEERGRGNFPDRFSARQFPNYSSELNVNALLLGDSALYLCASRSGLEKLFFGSGTQLSVL.

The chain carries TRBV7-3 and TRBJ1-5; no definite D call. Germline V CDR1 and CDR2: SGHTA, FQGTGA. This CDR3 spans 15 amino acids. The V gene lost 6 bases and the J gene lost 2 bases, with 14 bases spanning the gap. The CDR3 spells CASSTPAVGNQPQHF. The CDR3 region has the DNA TGTGCCAGCAGTACCCCTGCGGTGGGCAATCAGCCCCAGCATTTT.

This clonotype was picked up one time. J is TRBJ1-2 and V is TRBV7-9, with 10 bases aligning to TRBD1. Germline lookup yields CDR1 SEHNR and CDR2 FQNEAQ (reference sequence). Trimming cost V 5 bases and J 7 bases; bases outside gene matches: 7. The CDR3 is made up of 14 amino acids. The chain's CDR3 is CASSPAGTGVGYTF. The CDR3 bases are TGTGCCAGCAGCCCCGCTGGGACAGGGGTTGGCTACACCTTC.

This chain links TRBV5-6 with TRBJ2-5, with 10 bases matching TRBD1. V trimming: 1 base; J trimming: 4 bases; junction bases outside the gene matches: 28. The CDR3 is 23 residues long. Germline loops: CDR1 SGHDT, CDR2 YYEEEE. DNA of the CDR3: TGTGCCAGCAGCTTGCCCAGACAGGGGGCGGAAACCCGCCTACGGCCTTTTGGAGAGACCCAGTACTTC. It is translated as CASSLPRQGAETRLRPFGETQYF.

The CDR3 bases are TGTGCCACCAGCACTACCGAAGGGACGGTCTCCTACGAGCAGTACTTC. Translation: CATSTTEGTVSYEQYF. The rearrangement links TRBV15 to TRBJ2-7; TRBD1 or TRBD2 may be the D gene (5 bases each). The CDR3 runs 16 residues. Germline CDR1 is LNHNV and CDR2 is YYDKDF (reference sequence). V shed 4 bases and J shed 0 bases, with 16 bases lying between them. The full variable domain, in which reference TRBV15 and TRBJ2-7 provide the parts outside the CDR3, is DAMVIQNPRYQVTQFGKPVTLSCSQTLNHNVMYWYQQKSSQAPKLLFHYYDKDFNNEADTPDNFQSRRPNTSFCFLDIRSPGLGDTAMYLCATSTTEGTVSYEQYFGPGTRLTVT.

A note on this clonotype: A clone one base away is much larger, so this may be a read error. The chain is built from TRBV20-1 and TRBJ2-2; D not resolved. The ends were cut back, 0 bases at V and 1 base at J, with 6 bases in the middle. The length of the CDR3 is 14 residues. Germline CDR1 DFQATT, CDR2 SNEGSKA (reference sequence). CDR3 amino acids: CSARETENTGELFF. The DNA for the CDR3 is TGCAGTGCTAGAGAGACGGAGAACACCGGGGAGCTGTTTTTT.

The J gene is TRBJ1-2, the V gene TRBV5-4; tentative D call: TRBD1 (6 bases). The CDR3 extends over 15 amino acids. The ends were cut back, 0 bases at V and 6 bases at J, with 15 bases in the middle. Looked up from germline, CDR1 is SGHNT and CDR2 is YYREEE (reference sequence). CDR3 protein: CASSLVTGVPNGYTF. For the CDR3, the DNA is TGTGCCAGCAGCTTGGTGACAGGTGTCCCGAATGGCTACACCTTC.

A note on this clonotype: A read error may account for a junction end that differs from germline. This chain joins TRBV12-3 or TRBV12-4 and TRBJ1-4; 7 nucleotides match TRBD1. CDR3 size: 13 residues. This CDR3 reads CAGSRQGEEKLFF. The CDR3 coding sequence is TGTGCCGGCAGCCGACAGGGTGAGGAAAAACTGTTTTTT.

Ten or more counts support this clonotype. CDR3 region: CASSLGGNGANVLTF. CDR3 nucleotide sequence: TGTGCCAGCAGCTTGGGCGGGAATGGGGCCAACGTCCTGACTTTC. This chain links TRBV7-2 with TRBJ2-6; D may be TRBD2 (6 bases). Trimming took 3 bases from V and 3 from J, leaving 9 bases between them. The CDR3 is made up of 15 amino acids. Germline V CDR1 and CDR2: SGHTA, FQGNSA.

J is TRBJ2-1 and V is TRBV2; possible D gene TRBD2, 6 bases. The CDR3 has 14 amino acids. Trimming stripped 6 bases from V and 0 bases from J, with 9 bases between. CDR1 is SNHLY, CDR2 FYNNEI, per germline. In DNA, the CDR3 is TGTGCCAGCAGGGGCGGGACCTCCTACAATGAGCAGTTCTTC. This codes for CASRGGTSYNEQFF.

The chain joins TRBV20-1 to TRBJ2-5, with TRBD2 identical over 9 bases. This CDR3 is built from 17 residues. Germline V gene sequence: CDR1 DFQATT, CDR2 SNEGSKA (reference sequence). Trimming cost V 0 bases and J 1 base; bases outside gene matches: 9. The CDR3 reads CSARDPRASGAQETQYF. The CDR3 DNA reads TGCAGTGCTAGAGACCCTCGGGCTAGCGGGGCCCAAGAGACCCAGTACTTC.

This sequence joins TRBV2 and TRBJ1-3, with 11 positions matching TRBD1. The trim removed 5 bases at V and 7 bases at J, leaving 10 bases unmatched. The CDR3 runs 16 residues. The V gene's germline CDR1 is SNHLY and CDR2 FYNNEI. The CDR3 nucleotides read TGTGCCAGCAGTTTGTACCGGGACAGGGGGGTGAACACCATATATTTT. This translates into CASSLYRDRGVNTIYF.